The sequence of this T cell receptor (beta chain) was determined in a study of blood T cell repertoires in COVID-19. Study context: PBMCs, B-cell-depleted T cells, or T cells provided the cDNA or gDNA that made up the material.

Data came from immunoSEQ multiplex PCR; TCRdb stores just in-frame clones and leaves some out. This sample carries a few hundred thousand clones, around 86% of them seen once, and the ten largest clones take more than 7%. V gave up 3 bases and J gave up 8 bases, with 13 bases separating them. This CDR3 is built from 13 residues. The germline V gene encodes CDR1 SGHTA and CDR2 FQGNSA. Specimen: PBMCs or T cells enriched from blood (not recorded which). The sequence was collected from a man aged 25 to 45 in a cohort exposed to, infected with or recovered from COVID-19 (not recorded which). The rearrangement joins TRBV7-2 to TRBJ1-1; no firm D call. The CDR3 sequence is CASSFEQQSEAFF. The CDR3 DNA is TGTGCCAGCAGCTTCGAACAGCAAAGCGAAGCTTTCTTT.